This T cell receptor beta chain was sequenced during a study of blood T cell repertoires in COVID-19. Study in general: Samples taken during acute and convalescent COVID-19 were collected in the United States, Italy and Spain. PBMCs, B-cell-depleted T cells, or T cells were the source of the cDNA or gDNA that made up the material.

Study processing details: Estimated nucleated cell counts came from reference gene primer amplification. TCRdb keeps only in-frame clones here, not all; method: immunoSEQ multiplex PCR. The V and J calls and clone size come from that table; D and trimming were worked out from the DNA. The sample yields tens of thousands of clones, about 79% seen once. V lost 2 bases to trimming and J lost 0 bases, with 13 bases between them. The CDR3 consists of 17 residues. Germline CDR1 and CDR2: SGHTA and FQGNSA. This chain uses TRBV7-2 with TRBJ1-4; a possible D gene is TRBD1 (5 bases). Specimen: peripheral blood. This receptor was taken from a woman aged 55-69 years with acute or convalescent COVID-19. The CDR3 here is CASSLNHRGTTNEKLFF. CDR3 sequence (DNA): TGTGCCAGCAGCTTAAACCATCGGGGGACAACTAATGAAAAACTGTTTTTT. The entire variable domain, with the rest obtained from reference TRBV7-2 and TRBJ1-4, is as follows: GAGVSQSPSNKVTEKGKDVELRCDPISGHTALYWYRQSLGQGLEFLIYFQGNSAPDKSGLPSDRFSAERTGGSVSTLTIQRTQQEDSAVYLCASSLNHRGTTNEKLFFGSGTQLSVL.